These T cell receptor beta chains were read from a single sample in a study of blood T cell repertoires in COVID-19. Clones were sequenced by immunoSEQ multiplex PCR, and TCRdb holds only the in-frame ones, with some missing. The data hold some 150,000 clones, with approximately 80% observed a single time. The source material was peripheral blood. The receptors come from an older man with acute or convalescent COVID-19. Each CDR3 is given without its conserved first and last residue.

V: TRBV10-3
J: TRBJ1-5
CDR3: AISAGGQGDQPQH

V: TRBV21-1
J: TRBJ1-2
CDR3: ASSKRQGIVFGGYT

V: TRBV11-2
J: TRBJ2-3
CDR3: ASSFTGEDTQY

V: TRBV19
J: TRBJ2-7
CDR3: ASSKSRAGDHEQY

V: TRBV28
J: TRBJ1-2
CDR3: ASTVGGGYGYT

V: TRBV6-2/TRBV6-3
J: TRBJ1-1
CDR3: ASSWDRVLSPNTEAF

V: TRBV5-4
J: TRBJ2-7
CDR3: ASSPPGVGSYEQY

V: TRBV4-1
J: TRBJ2-1
CDR3: ASSQEPGQAYNEQF

V: TRBV18
J: TRBJ1-2
CDR3: ASSPAGGANYGYT

V: TRBV6-5
J: TRBJ2-3
CDR3: ASRLAGAGTDTQY

V: TRBV5-6
J: TRBJ2-3
CDR3: ASSRAGTDTQY

V: TRBV11-3
J: TRBJ2-1
CDR3: ASSRGSREEQF

V: TRBV11-2
J: TRBJ2-5
CDR3: ASSPGLAGDGETQY

V: TRBV5-1
J: TRBJ1-5
CDR3: ASRRTGDGNQPQH

V: TRBV19
J: TRBJ2-7
CDR3: ASSSPGLASSYEQY

V: TRBV6-1
J: TRBJ1-5
CDR3: ASSERGRAGDNQPQH

V: TRBV4-1
J: TRBJ2-1
CDR3: ASSQAGETRNEQF

V: TRBV6-5
J: TRBJ2-1
CDR3: ASRPVTANEQF

V: TRBV6-5
J: TRBJ1-6
CDR3: ASQGDSYNSPLH

V: TRBV25-1
J: TRBJ2-7
CDR3: ASSEYGDYEQY

V: TRBV7-9
J: TRBJ1-5
CDR3: ASSLETGGRNQPQH

V: TRBV27
J: TRBJ1-5
CDR3: ASSLQGVSPQH

V: TRBV5-1
J: TRBJ1-2
CDR3: ASSFDRDGYT

V: TRBV3-1/TRBV3-2
J: TRBJ1-4
CDR3: ASSQEFDRGNEKLF

V: TRBV5-1
J: TRBJ1-2
CDR3: ASSRQVGGGDYGYT

V: TRBV11-1
J: TRBJ1-4
CDR3: ASSLGDRTDEKLF

V: TRBV5-1
J: TRBJ1-5
CDR3: ASSLDGDSHQPQH

V: TRBV11-3
J: TRBJ2-2
CDR3: ASSLAGGQDTGELF

V: TRBV6-5
J: TRBJ1-2
CDR3: ASSYSYRNYGYT

V: TRBV6-6
J: TRBJ2-1
CDR3: ASSFLAGGYNEQF

V: TRBV9
J: TRBJ2-1
CDR3: ASSAARGDEQF

V: TRBV21-1
J: TRBJ1-6
CDR3: ASSVGTVKNNSPLH

V: TRBV28
J: TRBJ1-2
CDR3: ASSFGFSFGNERGAPEGYT

V: TRBV7-9
J: TRBJ2-3
CDR3: ASSLGAGISTDTQY

V: TRBV9
J: TRBJ1-1
CDR3: ASSVDQRVTEAF

V: TRBV18
J: TRBJ2-5
CDR3: ASSPQQGTQETQY

V: TRBV27
J: TRBJ1-4
CDR3: ASGEGYATNEKLF

V: TRBV5-1
J: TRBJ2-7
CDR3: ASSLRGTRGYEQY

V: TRBV11-2
J: TRBJ2-1
CDR3: ASSRGFVNNEQF

V: TRBV15
J: TRBJ2-2
CDR3: ATSRGSYRDGELF

V: TRBV5-6
J: TRBJ1-5
CDR3: ASSRYAGTGSNQPQH

V: TRBV6-4
J: TRBJ2-3
CDR3: ASSLGGTQY

V: TRBV27
J: TRBJ2-3
CDR3: ASTKGIGDTDTQY

V: TRBV5-1
J: TRBJ2-2
CDR3: ASSWEGQGAPAGELF